This T cell receptor (beta chain) was recovered during a study of CD8+CD57+ T cells in acquired aplastic anemia. Both TCR beta VDJ combination and CDR3 sequence profiling were carried out. Genomic DNA was the template for this profiling. TCRdb called the reads again in MiXCR, with one record for every CDR3 protein. The data show about 190,000 distinct CDR3 sequences, less than 70% seen once. Looked up from germline, CDR1 is SGDLS and CDR2 is YYNGEE. This CDR3 has 13 amino acids. The germline V and J ends were trimmed by 3 bases and 0 bases, with 6 bases remaining between them. As regards this clonotype: Its antigen is unknown.

Study observations and caveats: Both patients and controls carried the same twenty-nine CD8+ CDR3 sequences.

The chain couples TRBV9 to TRBJ1-1; no clear D gene. The clonotype comes from a human donor in good health, serving as a control. Sequencing was carried out using sorted CD4+, CD8+, or CD8+CD57+ T cells (not recorded which) from PBMCs. The CDR3 reads CASSAMMNTEAFF. In nucleotides, the CDR3 is TGTGCCAGCAGCGCAATGATGAACACTGAAGCTTTCTTT.